This T cell receptor beta chain was identified during a study of T-cell memory formation after mild COVID-19. Broader study findings: Some clones that responded turned up in pre-infection memory, which suggests that cross-reactive memory joined in. The study found balanced CD4/CD8 in clones contracting day 15 to 85 and a CD4+ lean in later expanders.

The CDR3 runs 12 residues. The V end lost 3 bases, the J end lost 3 bases, and 6 bases lay between the germline ends. Germline CDR1 and CDR2: DFQATT and SNEGSKA (reference sequence). TCRdb called the 5' RACE reads again in MiXCR, with one record for every CDR3 protein. The data contain around 340,000 distinct CDR3 sequences, under 25% of them singletons. Of note for this clonotype: The antigen remains undetermined.

The receptor was derived from an adult woman who had mild COVID-19 (a few samples of this study predate the infection). Cell type and time point are not known. The V call is TRBV20-1, the J call TRBJ2-1, with TRBD2 as a possible D gene (6 bases). Sequenced sample: PBMCs or a T cell subset sorted from them (not recorded which). DNA for the CDR3: TGCAGTGCTAGCGGGGGCTACAATGAGCAGTTCTTC. It encodes CSASGGYNEQFF.